Shown below are 22 T cell receptor beta chains from a single sample sequenced in a study of blood T cell repertoires in COVID-19. The table came from immunoSEQ multiplex PCR; TCRdb's copy has only in-frame clones and leaves some out. The sample lists around 170,000 clones; roughly 87% were seen once. Sequenced input: PBMCs or T cells enriched from blood (not recorded which). The receptors here all came from a woman aged 45-65 years who had recovered from COVID-19.

The CDR3 sequence: CASSLESGTHTRQYF. DNA of the CDR3: TGTGCCAGCAGCTTAGAAAGCGGGACCCATACGAGGCAGTACTTC. The V call is TRBV7-6, the J call TRBJ2-7, with 7 positions matching TRBD2. V dropped 1 base and J dropped 9; count of bases not matched to a gene: 12. This CDR3 region has 15 residues. Germline V CDR1 and CDR2: SGHVS, FNYEAQ.

V is TRBV2 and J is TRBJ1-5; 9 bases agree with TRBD1. The CDR3 contains 13 residues. Per the germline V gene, CDR1 is SNHLY and CDR2 is FYNNEI. V shed 4 bases, J shed 6 bases, and the junction held 1 base outside the gene matches. The CDR3 DNA sequence: TGTGCCAGCAGTGCGGGACAGGGTCAGCCCCAGCATTTT. It specifies CASSAGQGQPQHF.

The chain links TRBV2 to TRBJ1-2; D remains unclear. The CDR3 consists of 14 residues. V lost 4 bases and J 2 bases, leaving 11 bases between the germline ends. The germline CDR1 and CDR2 sequences are SNHLY and FYNNEI. CDR3 region: CASSVGRVNYGYTF. The CDR3, as DNA: TGTGCCAGCAGTGTTGGGAGGGTCAACTATGGCTACACCTTC.

This clone was detected a few times. The rearrangement joins TRBV5-1 to TRBJ2-2, with TRBD1 identical over 7 bases. The germline V gene encodes CDR1 SGHRS and CDR2 YFSETQ. This CDR3 region has 15 residues. V shed 4 bases and J 0 bases; nucleotides not matched to a gene: 3. DNA of the CDR3: TGCGCCAGCAGCATAGACAGGGCGAACACCGGGGAGCTGTTTTTT. Translating gives CASSIDRANTGELFF.

The rearrangement uses TRBV30 and TRBJ2-1, with 9 nucleotides matching TRBD2. The V gene end was trimmed by 0 bases and the J gene end by 4 bases; junction bases not matched to a gene: 13. Germline loops: CDR1 GTSNPN, CDR2 SVGIG (reference sequence). The CDR3 has 18 residues. Here the CDR3 reads CAWSVIASTSGPYNEQFF. Written as DNA, the CDR3 is TGTGCCTGGAGTGTCATTGCCTCCACTAGCGGGCCGTACAATGAGCAGTTCTTC.

The chain employs TRBV28 and TRBJ2-5; maybe TRBD2 (5 bases). Trimming left V 5 bases short and J 11 bases short, with 24 bases between. Per germline, CDR1 MDHEN and CDR2 SYDVKM. The CDR3 covers 15 residues. The CDR3 DNA reads as TGTGCCAGCAGTCTCGAAGCGGCTAAATCCTACGAACAGTACTTC. Protein sequence: CASSLEAAKSYEQYF.

This rearrangement joins TRBV5-1 to TRBJ2-1; no firm D call. Germline V gene data show CDR1 as SGHRS and CDR2 as YFSETQ. Trimming removed 0 bases at V and 9 bases at J, with 10 bases between. The CDR3 runs 13 residues. In DNA form, the CDR3 reads TGCGCCAGCAGCTTGGCAGTTGGCGGTGAGCAGTTCTTC. This encodes CASSLAVGGEQFF.

The chain combines TRBV28 with TRBJ2-4; D may be TRBD2 (7 bases). The CDR3 extends over 15 amino acids. V shed 4 bases and J shed 4 bases, with 14 bases lying between them. From germline, CDR1 is MDHEN and CDR2 SYDVKM. CDR3 nucleotides: TGTGCCAGCAGTTCCCAAGGGGGGGGGAAAAACATTCAGTACTTC. It yields the protein CASSSQGGGKNIQYF. Complete variable domain (other parts from reference TRBV28 and TRBJ2-4): DVKVTQSSRYLVKRTGEKVFLECVQDMDHENMFWYRQDPGLGLRLIYFSYDVKMKEKGDIPEGYSVSREKKERFSLILESASTNQTSMYLCASSSQGGGKNIQYFGAGTRLSVL.

This clone is a singleton in its sample. The CDR3 DNA reads as TGCAGCGTTGCCCAACTAGCGGGCTACGAGCAGTACTTC. Its protein is CSVAQLAGYEQYF. This rearrangement joins TRBV29-1 to TRBJ2-7; 9 bases line up with TRBD2. Germline-derived CDR1 and CDR2 are SQVTM and ANQGSEA. V lost 4 bases and J lost 3; bases outside the gene matches: 4. This CDR3 has 13 residues.

This clone has a handful of counts. V and J are TRBV7-9 and TRBJ2-2; 7 bases line up with TRBD2. V was pared by 5 bases and J by 0 bases, with 6 bases of the junction left unmatched. The CDR3 contains 16 residues. The germline V gene has CDR1 SEHNR and CDR2 FQNEAQ (reference sequence). As DNA, the CDR3 is TGTGCCAGCAGCCTCGCTAGCGGAACGAACACCGGGGAGCTGTTTTTT. Its translation: CASSLASGTNTGELFF.

This rearrangement joins TRBV9 to TRBJ1-1, with TRBD1 as a possible D gene (5 bases). Germline loops: CDR1 SGDLS, CDR2 YYNGEE. The CDR3 extends over 17 amino acids. V was shortened by 0 bases and J by 0 bases, with 15 bases between the two germline ends. The CDR3 coding sequence is TGTGCCAGCAGCGTAGACTCCCAGGGTGGGATGAACACTGAAGCTTTCTTT. Protein: CASSVDSQGGMNTEAFF.

J is TRBJ2-3 and V is TRBV24-1, with 12 bases that match TRBD2. The V and J ends lost 0 bases and 6 bases, in that order; junction bases with no gene match: 0. Germline V CDR1 and CDR2: KGHDR, SFDVKD. The CDR3 has 15 amino acids. CDR3 residues: CATSDLGTSGDTQYF. CDR3 sequence (DNA): TGTGCCACCAGTGATTTGGGGACTAGCGGGGATACGCAGTATTTT.

CDR3 sequence: CATSEGRGLETQYF. DNA of the CDR3: TGTGCCACCAGTGAGGGCAGGGGTCTGGAGACCCAGTACTTC. The chain links TRBV24-1 to TRBJ2-5; D is perhaps TRBD1 (6 bases). The ends were cut back, 4 bases at V and 5 bases at J, with 13 bases in the middle. This CDR3 has 14 amino acids. The germline V gene encodes CDR1 KGHDR and CDR2 SFDVKD.

The chain joins TRBV27 to TRBJ2-3; the match to TRBD2 covers 12 bases. Germline V CDR1 and CDR2: MNHEY, SMNVEV (reference sequence). CDR3 length: 18 amino acids. V shed 6 bases and J 0 bases; nucleotides not matched to a gene: 10. The CDR3 loop is CASSRGLAGYTSTDTQYF. CDR3 DNA sequence: TGTGCCAGCAGCCGGGGACTAGCGGGTTACACTAGCACAGATACGCAGTATTTT.

CDR3 protein: CASSPGRTEAFF. The CDR3 region has the DNA TGTGCCAGCAGTCCAGGGCGGACTGAAGCTTTCTTT. The rearrangement uses TRBV6-5 and TRBJ1-1, with D possibly matching TRBD1 (5 bases). Trimming took 5 bases from V and 5 from J, leaving 9 bases between them. This CDR3 region has 12 residues. Per the germline V gene, CDR1 is MNHEY and CDR2 is SVGAGI.

This chain connects TRBV6-5 to TRBJ1-4; tentative D call: TRBD1 (5 bases). The germline V gene has CDR1 MNHEY and CDR2 SVGAGI. CDR3 size: 13 residues. The V gene lost 9 bases and the J gene lost 8 bases, with 16 bases spanning the gap. DNA for the CDR3: TGTGCCAGTAGCCGGGGGGTTCAAGAAAAACTGTTTTTT. Its translation is CASSRGVQEKLFF.

This clone was recorded once. V gene TRBV6-5 combines with J gene TRBJ1-1, with D perhaps TRBD1 (6 bases). The V gene's germline CDR1 is MNHEY and CDR2 SVGAGI. V dropped 4 bases and J dropped 3 bases, with 18 bases sitting between them. This CDR3 region has 16 residues. The CDR3 here is CASSFWATGWDTEAFF. The CDR3 nucleotides read TGTGCCAGCAGTTTTTGGGCCACAGGGTGGGACACTGAAGCTTTCTTT.

DNA for the CDR3: TGTGCCAGCAGCTTGGGGGACTTCTCCTACAATGAGCAGTTCTTC. Translating gives CASSLGDFSYNEQFF. The chain recombines TRBV7-9 with TRBJ2-1; tentative D call: TRBD2 (6 bases). The CDR3 loop spans 15 amino acids. The germline CDR1 and CDR2 sequences are SEHNR and FQNEAQ (reference sequence). The V end was cut by 3 bases, the J end by 0 bases, with 9 bases between.

The chain has TRBV21-1 and TRBJ2-7; TRBD2 was called by the table and not checked on the DNA. TRBV21-1 is marked as a pseudogene. The CDR3 spans 18 residues. CDR3 nucleotides: TGTGCCAGCAGCAAAACACTAGCGGGAGGGCCACTACGCTACGAGCAGTACTTC. Its translation: CASSKTLAGGPLRYEQYF.

The chain joins TRBV3-1 (or the pseudogene TRBV3-2) to TRBJ1-3; no clear D. CDR1 and CDR2 from the germline V gene are LGHDT and YNNKEL (reference sequence). The CDR3 runs to 15 residues. Between the trimmed V and J ends, which lost 1 base and 2 bases, there was a span of 9 bases. As DNA, the CDR3 is TGTGCCAGCAGCCAAGGTTCCCAGGCTGGAAACACCATATATTTT. It encodes CASSQGSQAGNTIYF.

This clone was seen a single time. This chain connects TRBV5-1 to TRBJ2-3, with 7 bases fitting TRBD1. CDR3 length: 15 residues. After removal of 4 bases from V and 4 bases from J, the junction contained 9 bases not matched to a gene. From germline, CDR1 is SGHRS and CDR2 YFSETQ. CDR3 sequence reads: CASSPSGTAADTQYF. CDR3 bases: TGCGCCAGCAGCCCCTCCGGGACAGCAGCAGATACGCAGTATTTT.

The chain carries TRBV7-2 and TRBJ2-3; 10 nucleotides match TRBD2. V was pared by 0 bases and J by 6 bases, with 12 bases of the junction left unmatched. Germline V gene sequence: CDR1 SGHTA, CDR2 FQGNSA. The CDR3 consists of 18 residues. CDR3 nucleotides: TGTGCCAGCAGCTTAGCGGGAGCGGGAGGGTATGGAGGGGATACGCAGTATTTT. Its protein product is CASSLAGAGGYGGDTQYF.